This TCR beta chain was identified in a study of T cell responses to AZD1222 COVID-19 vaccine. TCRdb's table, derived via immunoSEQ multiplex PCR, lists solely in-frame clones and lacks some. The table lists 180,000 or so clones, just over 90% of them singletons. This CDR3 has 14 amino acids. Germline CDR1 is ENHRY and CDR2 is SYGVKD. Trimming removed 0 bases at V and 6 bases at J, with 11 bases between. This clonotype was sampled from an adult who received the AZD1222 COVID-19 vaccine. Sequencing used peripheral blood, obtained 28 days after the second AZD1222 dose. This chain links TRBV10-3 with TRBJ1-2; D is ambiguous. The CDR3 protein is CAISESPGVDGYTF. The CDR3 nucleotides read TGTGCCATCAGTGAGTCTCCCGGTGTGGATGGCTACACCTTC.